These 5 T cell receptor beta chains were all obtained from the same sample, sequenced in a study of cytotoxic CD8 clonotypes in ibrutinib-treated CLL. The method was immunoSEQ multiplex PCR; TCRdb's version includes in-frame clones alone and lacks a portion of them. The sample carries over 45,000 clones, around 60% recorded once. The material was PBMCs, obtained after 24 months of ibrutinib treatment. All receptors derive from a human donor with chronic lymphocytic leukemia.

CDR3 nucleotide sequence: TGCGCCAGCAGCGCTACGCCGGGTCAGCCCCAGCATTTT. Encoded protein: CASSATPGQPQHF. V gene TRBV5-1 combines with J gene TRBJ1-5; D uncertain. Germline CDR1 and CDR2: SGHRS and YFSETQ. V shed 4 bases and J shed 6 bases, with 11 bases lying between them. The CDR3 spans 13 residues.

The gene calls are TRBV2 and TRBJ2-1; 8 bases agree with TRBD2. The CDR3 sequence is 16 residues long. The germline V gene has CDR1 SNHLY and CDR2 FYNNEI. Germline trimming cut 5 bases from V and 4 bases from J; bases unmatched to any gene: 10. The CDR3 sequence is CASSRSRGGLYNEQFF. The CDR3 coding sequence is TGTGCCAGCAGTCGCAGCCGGGGGGGCCTTTACAATGAGCAGTTCTTC.

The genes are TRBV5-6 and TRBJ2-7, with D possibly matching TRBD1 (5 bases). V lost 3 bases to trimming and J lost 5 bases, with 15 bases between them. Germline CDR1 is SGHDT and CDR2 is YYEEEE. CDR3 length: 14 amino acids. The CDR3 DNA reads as TGTGCCAGCAGCTCCACATCCCAGGGCCACGAGCAGTACTTC. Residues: CASSSTSQGHEQYF.

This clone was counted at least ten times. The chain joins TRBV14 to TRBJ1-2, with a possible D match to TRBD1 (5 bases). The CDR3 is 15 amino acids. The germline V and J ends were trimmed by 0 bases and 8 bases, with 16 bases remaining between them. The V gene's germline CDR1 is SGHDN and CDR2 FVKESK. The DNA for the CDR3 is TGTGCCAGCAGCCAAGATGGAAGGATAGGGACCGGCTACACCTTC. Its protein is CASSQDGRIGTGYTF. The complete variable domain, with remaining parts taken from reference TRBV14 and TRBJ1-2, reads EAGVTQFPSHSVIEKGQTVTLRCDPISGHDNLYWYRRVMGKEIKFLLHFVKESKQDESGMPNNRFLAERTGGTYSTLKVQPAELEDSGVYFCASSQDGRIGTGYTFGSGTRLTVV.

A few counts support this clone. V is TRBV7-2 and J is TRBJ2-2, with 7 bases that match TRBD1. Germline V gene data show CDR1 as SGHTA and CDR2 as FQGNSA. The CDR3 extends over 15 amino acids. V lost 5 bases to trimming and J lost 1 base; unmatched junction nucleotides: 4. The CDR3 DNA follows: TGTGCCAGCAGCCCGAGGACAGGGAACACCGGGGAGCTGTTTTTT. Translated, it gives CASSPRTGNTGELFF.